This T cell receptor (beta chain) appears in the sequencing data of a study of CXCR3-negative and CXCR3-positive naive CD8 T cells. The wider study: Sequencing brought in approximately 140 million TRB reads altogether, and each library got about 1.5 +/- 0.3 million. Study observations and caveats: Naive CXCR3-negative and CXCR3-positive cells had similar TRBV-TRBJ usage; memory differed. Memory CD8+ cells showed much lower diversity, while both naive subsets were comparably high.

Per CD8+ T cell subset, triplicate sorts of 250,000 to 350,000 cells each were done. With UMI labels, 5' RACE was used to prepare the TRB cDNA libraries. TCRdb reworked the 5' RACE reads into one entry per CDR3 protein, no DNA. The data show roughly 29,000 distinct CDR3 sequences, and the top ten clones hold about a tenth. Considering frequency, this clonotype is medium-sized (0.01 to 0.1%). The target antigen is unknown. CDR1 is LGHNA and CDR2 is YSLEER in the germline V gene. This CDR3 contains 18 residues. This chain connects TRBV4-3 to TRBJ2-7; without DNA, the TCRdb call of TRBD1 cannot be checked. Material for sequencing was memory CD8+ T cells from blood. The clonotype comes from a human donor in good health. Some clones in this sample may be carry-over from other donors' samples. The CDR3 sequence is CASSQVVRGGAVWYEQYF.